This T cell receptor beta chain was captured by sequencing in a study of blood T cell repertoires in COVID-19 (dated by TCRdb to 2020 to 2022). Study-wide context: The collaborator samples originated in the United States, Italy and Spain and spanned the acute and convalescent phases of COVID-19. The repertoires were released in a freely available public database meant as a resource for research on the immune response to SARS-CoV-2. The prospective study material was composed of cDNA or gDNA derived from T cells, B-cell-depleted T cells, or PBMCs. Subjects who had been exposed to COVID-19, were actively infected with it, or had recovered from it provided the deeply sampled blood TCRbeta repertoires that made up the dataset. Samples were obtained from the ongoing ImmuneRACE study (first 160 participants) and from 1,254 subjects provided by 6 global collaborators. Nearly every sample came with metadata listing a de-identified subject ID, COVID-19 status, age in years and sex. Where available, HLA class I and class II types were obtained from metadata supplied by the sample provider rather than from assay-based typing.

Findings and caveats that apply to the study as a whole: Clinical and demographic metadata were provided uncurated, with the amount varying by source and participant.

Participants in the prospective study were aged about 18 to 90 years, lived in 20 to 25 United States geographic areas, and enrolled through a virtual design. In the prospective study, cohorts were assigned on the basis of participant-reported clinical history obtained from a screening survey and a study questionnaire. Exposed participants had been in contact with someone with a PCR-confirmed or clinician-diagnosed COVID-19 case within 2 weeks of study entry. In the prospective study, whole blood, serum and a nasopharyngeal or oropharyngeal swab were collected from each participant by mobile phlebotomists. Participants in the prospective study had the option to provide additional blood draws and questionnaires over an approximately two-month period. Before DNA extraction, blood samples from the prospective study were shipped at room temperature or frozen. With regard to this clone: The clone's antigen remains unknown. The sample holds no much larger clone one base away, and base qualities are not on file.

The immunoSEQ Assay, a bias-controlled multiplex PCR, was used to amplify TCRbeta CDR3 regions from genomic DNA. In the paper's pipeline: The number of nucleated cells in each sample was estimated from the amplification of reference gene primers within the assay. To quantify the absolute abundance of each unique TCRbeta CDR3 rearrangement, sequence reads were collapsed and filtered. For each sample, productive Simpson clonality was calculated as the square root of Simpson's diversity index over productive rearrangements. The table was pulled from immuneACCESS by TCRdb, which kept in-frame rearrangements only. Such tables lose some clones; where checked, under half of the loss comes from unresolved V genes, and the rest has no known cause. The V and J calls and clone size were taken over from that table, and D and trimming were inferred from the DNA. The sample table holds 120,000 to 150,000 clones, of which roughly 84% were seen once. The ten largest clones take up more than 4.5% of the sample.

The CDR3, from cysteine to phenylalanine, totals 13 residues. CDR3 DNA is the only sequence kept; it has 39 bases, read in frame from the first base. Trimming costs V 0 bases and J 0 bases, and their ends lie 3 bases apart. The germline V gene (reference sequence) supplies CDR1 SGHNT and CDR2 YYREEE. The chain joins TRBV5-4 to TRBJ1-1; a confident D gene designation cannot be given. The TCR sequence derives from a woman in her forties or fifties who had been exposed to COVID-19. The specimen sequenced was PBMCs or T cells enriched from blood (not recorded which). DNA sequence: TGTGCCAGCAGCTTGGAGCTGAACACTGAAGCTTTCTTT. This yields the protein CASSLELNTEAFF.